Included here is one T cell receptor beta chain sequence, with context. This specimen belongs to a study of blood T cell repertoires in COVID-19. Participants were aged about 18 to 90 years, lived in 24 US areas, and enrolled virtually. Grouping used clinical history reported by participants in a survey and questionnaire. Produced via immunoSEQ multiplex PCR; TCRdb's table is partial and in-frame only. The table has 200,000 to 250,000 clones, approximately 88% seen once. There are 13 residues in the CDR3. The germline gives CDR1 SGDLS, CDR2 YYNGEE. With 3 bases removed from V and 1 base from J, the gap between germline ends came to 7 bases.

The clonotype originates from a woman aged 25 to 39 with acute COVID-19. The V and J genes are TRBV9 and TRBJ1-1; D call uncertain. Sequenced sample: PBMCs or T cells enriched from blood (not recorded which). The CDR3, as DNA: TGTGCCAGCAGCGCCGAGGGGAACACTGAAGCTTTCTTT. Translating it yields CASSAEGNTEAFF.